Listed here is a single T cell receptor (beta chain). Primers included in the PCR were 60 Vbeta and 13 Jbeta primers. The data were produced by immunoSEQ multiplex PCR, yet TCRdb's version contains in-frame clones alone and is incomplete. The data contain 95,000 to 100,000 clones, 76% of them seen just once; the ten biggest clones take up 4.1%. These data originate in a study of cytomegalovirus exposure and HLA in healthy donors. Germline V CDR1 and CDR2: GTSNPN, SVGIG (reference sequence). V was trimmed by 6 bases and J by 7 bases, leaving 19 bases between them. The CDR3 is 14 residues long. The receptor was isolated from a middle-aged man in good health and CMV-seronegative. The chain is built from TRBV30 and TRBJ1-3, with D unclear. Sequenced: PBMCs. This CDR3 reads CACPLGLSVNTIYF. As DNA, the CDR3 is TGTGCCTGTCCCCTGGGCCTTTCGGTGAACACCATATATTTT.